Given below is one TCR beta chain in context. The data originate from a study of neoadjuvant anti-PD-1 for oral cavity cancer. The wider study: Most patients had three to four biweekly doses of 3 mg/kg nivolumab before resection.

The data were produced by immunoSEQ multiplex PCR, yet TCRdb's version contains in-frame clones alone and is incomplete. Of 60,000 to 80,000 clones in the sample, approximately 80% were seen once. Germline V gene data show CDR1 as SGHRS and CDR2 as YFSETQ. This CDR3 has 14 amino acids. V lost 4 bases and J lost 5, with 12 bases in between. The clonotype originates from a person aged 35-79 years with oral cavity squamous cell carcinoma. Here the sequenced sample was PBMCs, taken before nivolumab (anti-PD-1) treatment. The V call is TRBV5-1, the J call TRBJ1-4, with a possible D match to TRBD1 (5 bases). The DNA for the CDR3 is TGCGCCAGCAGCCTGAGGGACGGCAATGAAAAACTGTTTTTT. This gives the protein CASSLRDGNEKLFF.